This paragraph reports one TCR beta chain. The antigen remains unidentified. The sample comes from a study of siplizumab effects on memory and regulatory T cells. The CDR3 sequence is 15 residues long. V was pared by 0 bases and J by 3 bases, with 13 bases between. Germline V CDR1 and CDR2: SGHRS, YFSETQ. Libraries were prepared by immunoSEQ multiplex PCR; TCRdb keeps only in-frame clonotypes and omits some of them. The profile shows some 100,000 clones, roughly 96% of them singletons. Notes on the study in general: A significant reduction in alloreactive sequences traceable to unstimulated CD4+ memory cells was produced by siplizumab. Many proliferating CD4+ or CD8+ clones remained unclassified. Roughly 75-96% of them could not be assigned either a naive or a memory phenotype.

The chain joins TRBV5-1 to TRBJ2-7, with D tentatively TRBD2 (6 bases). The sequence was obtained from a human donor in good health. Sequences were obtained from naive CD4+ T cells sorted from blood. The CDR3 protein is CASSLGVGSGYEQYF. The DNA of the CDR3 is TGCGCCAGCAGCTTGGGGGTAGGTAGCGGCTACGAGCAGTACTTC.